A single sample gave rise to the 32 T cell receptor beta chains below, sequenced in a study of blood T cell repertoires in COVID-19 (dated by TCRdb to 2020 to 2022). Library preparation used the immunoSEQ multiplex PCR assay. TCRdb obtained this table from immuneACCESS and retained in-frame rearrangements with V and J assigned. These tables miss some clones; where compared with another copy, unresolved V genes account for less than half of the shortfall, and the remainder is unexplained. For this sample the table gives around 68,000 clones, of which 80% to 90% were detected only once. 2.7% of the sample belongs to the ten largest clones. Sequenced sample: peripheral blood. The receptors originated from a man between 45 and 60 years old with acute or convalescent COVID-19.

The rearrangement links TRBV6-5 to TRBJ1-6, with 7 bases that match TRBD1. CDR1 is MNHEY, CDR2 SVGAGI, per germline. The CDR3 consists of 13 residues. J was trimmed by 16 bases and V by 7 bases; bases with no gene match: 13. This CDR3 is CASTETRGTDLHF. The CDR3 bases are TGTGCCAGCACCGAAACTCGGGGGACAGATCTCCACTTT.

This clone appeared once. The chain joins TRBV6-5 to TRBJ1-6; tentative D call: TRBD1 (5 bases). V lost 6 bases, J lost 9 bases, and 15 bases lay in between. CDR3 size: 14 residues. Germline values: CDR1 MNHEY, CDR2 SVGAGI. CDR3 nucleotide sequence: TGTGCCAGCAGCAGAACAGGTTCAGGTTCACCCCTCCACTTT. It encodes CASSRTGSGSPLHF.

The CDR3 loop is CASSPSRATNEKLFF. The CDR3 DNA is TGTGCCAGCTCACCGTCGAGGGCGACTAATGAAAAACTGTTTTTT. The chain uses TRBV18 and TRBJ1-4; D remains unclear. Between the trimmed V and J ends, which lost 3 bases and 2 bases, there was a span of 10 bases. The CDR3 consists of 15 residues. Germline loops: CDR1 KGHSH, CDR2 LQKENI.

The chain has TRBV4-1 and TRBJ2-3; 7 bases fit TRBD2. This CDR3 comprises 17 residues. Trimming took 0 bases from V and 6 from J; bases not matched to a gene: 12. Germline V gives CDR1 MGHRA, CDR2 YSYEKL. The CDR3 protein is CASSQDRRRLASDTQYF. DNA for the CDR3: TGCGCCAGCAGCCAAGATCGGAGGCGACTAGCATCGGATACGCAGTATTTT.

This clone was seen just once. V gene TRBV6-5 combines with J gene TRBJ2-1; D remains unclear. Trimming shortened V by 6 bases and J by 3 bases, and 15 bases separated the two germline ends. The V gene's germline CDR1 is MNHEY and CDR2 SVGAGI. The CDR3 extends over 15 amino acids. CDR3 coding DNA: TGTGCCAGCAGCGTTGGCCGTTCAAGCTACAATGAGCAGTTCTTC. Translating gives CASSVGRSSYNEQFF.

The chain joins TRBV9 to TRBJ1-4, with 7 bases identical to TRBD1. Germline V CDR1 and CDR2: SGDLS, YYNGEE. The CDR3 sequence is 15 residues long. Losses at the gene ends were 0 bases for V and 7 bases for J; bases not matched to a gene: 6. The CDR3 protein is CASSVAGTETEKLFF. The CDR3 nucleotides are TGTGCCAGCAGCGTAGCTGGGACAGAGACTGAAAAACTGTTTTTT.

This clone appeared a single time. DNA for the CDR3: TGTGCCAGCAGAGCAGGGGGCGGTGACACCGGGGAGCTGTTTTTT. Protein product: CASRAGGGDTGELFF. The V call is TRBV2, the J call TRBJ2-2; TRBD1 aligns across 8 bases. This CDR3 spans 15 amino acids. V shed 6 bases, J shed 3 bases, and the junction held 6 bases outside the gene matches. CDR1 is SNHLY and CDR2 is FYNNEI in the germline V gene.

This chain connects TRBV30 to TRBJ2-7; D is unresolved. The CDR3 length is 13 residues. Germline CDR1 reads GTSNPN; CDR2 reads SVGIG (reference sequence). V was pared by 0 bases and J by 4 bases, with 10 bases between. The CDR3: CAWSVAPLYEQYF. The CDR3, as DNA: TGTGCCTGGAGTGTAGCCCCGCTATACGAGCAGTACTTC.

The chain couples TRBV9 to TRBJ2-7; possible D gene TRBD1, 5 bases. Looked up from germline, CDR1 is SGDLS and CDR2 is YYNGEE. Trimming stripped 0 bases from V and 3 bases from J, with 7 bases between. The CDR3 is made up of 13 amino acids. This CDR3 is CASSVATGYEQYF. For the CDR3, the DNA is TGTGCCAGCAGCGTAGCTACAGGCTACGAGCAGTACTTC.

This chain joins TRBV7-9 and TRBJ2-1, with no clear D. The CDR3 is made up of 14 amino acids. CDR1 and CDR2 (germline): SEHNR, FQNEAQ (reference sequence). The V and J ends lost 1 base and 8 bases respectively, with 12 bases between them. CDR3 protein: CASSLELKAYEQFF. The CDR3, as DNA: TGTGCCAGCAGCTTAGAACTCAAAGCTTATGAGCAGTTCTTC.

This rearrangement joins TRBV15 to TRBJ1-3, with a weak D call TRBD1 (5 bases). Germline CDR1 LNHNV, CDR2 YYDKDF (reference sequence). Trimming shortened V by 3 bases and J by 4 bases, and 13 bases separated the two germline ends. The CDR3 has 15 amino acids. CDR3 amino acids: CATSRGTGLGNTIYF. As DNA, the CDR3 is TGTGCCACCAGCAGGGGAACAGGTCTAGGAAACACCATATATTTT.

The chain has TRBV9 and TRBJ2-1, with TRBD2 matching over 8 bases. The germline CDR1 and CDR2 sequences are SGDLS and YYNGEE. The trim removed 1 base at V and 7 bases at J, leaving 7 bases unmatched. The CDR3 is made up of 15 amino acids. CDR3 DNA sequence: TGTGCCAGCAGCGTATTCAGCGGGAGTCGGAATGAGCAGTTCTTC. Translated: CASSVFSGSRNEQFF.

J is TRBJ1-2 and V is TRBV4-1; 9 nucleotides align to TRBD1. CDR3 length equals 15 residues. Per the germline V gene, CDR1 is MGHRA and CDR2 is YSYEKL. The V segment lost 1 base and the J segment 7 bases; nucleotides outside the gene matches: 7. The CDR3, as DNA: TGCGCCAGCAGCCAAGTCCCCACGGGACAGGGTGGCTACACCTTC. Protein: CASSQVPTGQGGYTF.

CDR3 in amino acids: CASSLVDRYPSGANVLTF. CDR3 DNA: TGTGCCAGCAGCTTAGTGGACAGATACCCATCTGGGGCCAACGTCCTGACTTTC. The V and J genes are TRBV7-8 and TRBJ2-6; D might be TRBD1 (6 bases). Trimming took off 1 base at V and 1 base at J, with 14 bases between the two ends. The V gene's germline CDR1 is SGHVS and CDR2 FQNEAQ. This CDR3 comprises 18 residues.

The rearrangement links TRBV19 to TRBJ2-7; TRBD2 matches 7 bases. CDR1 and CDR2 (germline): LNHDA, SQIVND (reference sequence). V shed 5 bases, J shed 3 bases, and the junction held 10 bases outside the gene matches. The CDR3 sequence is 15 residues long. The CDR3: CASSGPGASGYEQYF. In DNA form, the CDR3 reads TGTGCCAGTAGTGGACCCGGGGCTAGCGGCTACGAGCAGTACTTC.

This chain uses TRBV4-1 with TRBJ2-5; 9 bases fit TRBD2. The germline gives CDR1 MGHRA, CDR2 YSYEKL. CDR3 length: 14 residues. V was pared by 1 base and J by 5 bases, with 2 bases of the junction left unmatched. CDR3 DNA sequence: TGCGCCAGCAGCCAAGTAGCGGGAGTGGAGACCCAGTACTTC. Its protein is CASSQVAGVETQYF.

The chain has TRBV21-1 and TRBJ2-1; TRBD1 was called by the table and not checked on the DNA. TRBV21-1 is a listed pseudogene. The CDR3 spans 18 residues. The CDR3 protein is CASSKVCPGVISYNEQFF. The CDR3 coding sequence is TGTGCCAGCAGCAAAGTTTGTCCAGGGGTTATCTCCTACAATGAGCAGTTCTTC.

This rearrangement joins TRBV7-2 to TRBJ2-3, with 12 positions matching TRBD2. Germline CDR1 reads SGHTA; CDR2 reads FQGNSA. With V trimmed by 1 base and J by 5 bases, 1 base remained unmatched. The CDR3 loop spans 15 amino acids. CDR3: CASSLEGLAGDTQYF. The CDR3 bases are TGTGCCAGCAGCTTAGAGGGACTAGCGGGAGATACGCAGTATTTT.

The chain employs TRBV18 and TRBJ1-1, with TRBD1 matching 7 bases. V dropped 6 bases and J dropped 4; count of bases not matched to a gene: 11. The V gene's germline CDR1 is KGHSH and CDR2 LQKENI. The CDR3 spans 15 residues. CDR3 bases: TGTGCCAGCTCGCCTCCTACAGGGGCTATCACTGAAGCTTTCTTT. Translating gives CASSPPTGAITEAFF.

In its sample, this clone was seen a few times. The CDR3 protein is CASSQVWSSGSSYEQYV. The DNA for the CDR3 is TGTGCCAGCAGCCAAGTTTGGTCTAGCGGGAGCTCCTACGAGCAGTACGTC. V and J are TRBV14 and TRBJ2-7; 10 nucleotides match TRBD2. The trim removed 1 base at V and 0 bases at J, leaving 6 bases unmatched. The CDR3 consists of 17 residues. Germline V gene sequence: CDR1 SGHDN, CDR2 FVKESK.

This chain links TRBV4-1 with TRBJ2-7; 10 nucleotides agree with TRBD2. This CDR3 has 17 residues. Germline assignment: CDR1 MGHRA and CDR2 YSYEKL. The V segment lost 0 bases and the J segment 6 bases; nucleotides outside the gene matches: 11. The CDR3 is CASSQDPGKREGREQYF. The CDR3 DNA reads TGCGCCAGCAGCCAAGACCCTGGCAAGCGGGAGGGCCGCGAGCAGTACTTC.

The genes are TRBV6-2 or TRBV6-3 and TRBJ2-2; D might be TRBD1 (6 bases). The CDR3 is made up of 16 amino acids. V was trimmed by 5 bases and J by 1 base, leaving 14 bases between them. CDR1 and CDR2 from the germline V gene are MNHEY and SVGEGT. CDR3 protein: CASSPLRTVNTGELFF. CDR3 coding DNA: TGTGCCAGCAGTCCATTGAGGACAGTGAACACCGGGGAGCTGTTTTTT.

V usage is TRBV7-2 and J usage is TRBJ2-3; a weak D match, TRBD2 (5 bases). Germline-derived CDR1 and CDR2 are SGHTA and FQGNSA. Trimming removed 1 base at V and 8 bases at J, with 13 bases between. There are 14 residues in the CDR3. CDR3 in DNA: TGTGCCAGCAGCTTAGGGCCGGGCGGAGGTACGCAGTATTTT. Translation gives CASSLGPGGGTQYF.

The rearrangement uses TRBV3-1 (or the pseudogene TRBV3-2) and TRBJ2-2, with TRBD2 matching over 10 bases. Germline trimming cut 4 bases from V and 5 bases from J; bases unmatched to any gene: 4. Germline-derived CDR1 and CDR2 are LGHDT and YNNKEL (reference sequence). The CDR3 loop spans 15 amino acids. CDR3 residues: CASSRLAGQTGELFF. CDR3 DNA: TGTGCCAGCAGCCGACTAGCGGGCCAAACCGGGGAGCTGTTTTTT.

This clone was seen only once. This chain joins TRBV19 and TRBJ2-1; 14 bases map to TRBD2. The CDR3 has 14 residues. Losses at the gene ends were 6 bases for V and 8 bases for J; bases not matched to a gene: 3. Germline loops: CDR1 LNHDA, CDR2 SQIVND (reference sequence). DNA of the CDR3: TGTGCCAGTAGGGGACTAGCGGGAGTTTATGAGCAGTTCTTC. This encodes CASRGLAGVYEQFF.

This sequence joins TRBV28 and TRBJ1-1; 8 nucleotides match TRBD1. The CDR3 is 16 amino acids. Germline V CDR1 and CDR2: MDHEN, SYDVKM. V dropped 5 bases and J dropped 5; count of bases not matched to a gene: 13. This chain's CDR3 is CASSENPGQGETEAFF. The CDR3 DNA reads as TGTGCCAGCAGTGAAAATCCAGGACAGGGAGAGACTGAAGCTTTCTTT.

This chain links TRBV5-8 with TRBJ1-2; D not certain. Germline V gives CDR1 SGHTS, CDR2 YDEGEE. The CDR3 extends over 16 amino acids. V was trimmed by 0 bases and J by 0 bases, leaving 12 bases between them. In DNA form, the CDR3 reads TGTGCCAGCAGCTTGGCCCCGCGCGGAGCTAACTATGGCTACACCTTC. Encoded protein: CASSLAPRGANYGYTF.

The chain has TRBV2 and TRBJ1-4; D may be TRBD1 (5 bases). Trimming stripped 6 bases from V and 0 bases from J, with 8 bases between. CDR1 and CDR2 (germline): SNHLY, FYNNEI. The CDR3 runs to 14 residues. The CDR3 region is CASRRTPTNEKLFF. CDR3 in DNA: TGTGCCAGCAGGAGGACACCAACTAATGAAAAACTGTTTTTT.

This sequence joins TRBV6-6 and TRBJ2-7; no clear D gene. CDR3 size: 11 residues. From germline, CDR1 is MNHNY and CDR2 SVGAGI (reference sequence). V was pared by 0 bases and J by 6 bases, with 3 bases between. The CDR3 nucleotides are TGTGCCAGCAGTTACTCGGCCGAGCAGTACTTC. This translates into CASSYSAEQYF.

This chain uses TRBV2 with TRBJ2-3; 10 bases agree with TRBD2. CDR1 is SNHLY, CDR2 FYNNEI, per germline. The CDR3 sequence is 15 residues long. V gave up 5 bases and J gave up 0 bases; unmatched junction bases: 2. The CDR3 loop is CASSTSGASTDTQYF. DNA of the CDR3: TGTGCCAGCAGTACTAGCGGGGCTAGCACAGATACGCAGTATTTT. The full variable domain, rest sourced from reference TRBV2 and TRBJ2-3, is EPEVTQTPSHQVTQMGQEVILRCVPISNHLYFYWYRQILGQKVEFLVSFYNNEISEKSEIFDDQFSVERPDGSNFTLKIRSTKLEDSAMYFCASSTSGASTDTQYFGPGTRLTVL.

The CDR3: CASSQDRTGTREQYF. CDR3 DNA sequence: TGCGCCAGCAGCCAAGATCGGACAGGGACTCGTGAGCAGTACTTC. The genes are TRBV4-3 and TRBJ2-7, with 8 bases matching TRBD1. The V segment lost 0 bases and the J segment 7 bases; nucleotides outside the gene matches: 8. Germline CDR1 LGHNA, CDR2 YSLEER. There are 15 residues in the CDR3.

This chain connects TRBV9 to TRBJ1-2; D is possibly TRBD1 (5 bases). This CDR3 region has 16 residues. Germline V gene sequence: CDR1 SGDLS, CDR2 YYNGEE. V was trimmed by 3 bases and J by 0 bases, leaving 15 bases between them. CDR3 amino acids: CASSAPPGDPNYGYTF. For the CDR3, the DNA is TGTGCCAGCAGCGCCCCCCCGGGGGACCCTAACTATGGCTACACCTTC.